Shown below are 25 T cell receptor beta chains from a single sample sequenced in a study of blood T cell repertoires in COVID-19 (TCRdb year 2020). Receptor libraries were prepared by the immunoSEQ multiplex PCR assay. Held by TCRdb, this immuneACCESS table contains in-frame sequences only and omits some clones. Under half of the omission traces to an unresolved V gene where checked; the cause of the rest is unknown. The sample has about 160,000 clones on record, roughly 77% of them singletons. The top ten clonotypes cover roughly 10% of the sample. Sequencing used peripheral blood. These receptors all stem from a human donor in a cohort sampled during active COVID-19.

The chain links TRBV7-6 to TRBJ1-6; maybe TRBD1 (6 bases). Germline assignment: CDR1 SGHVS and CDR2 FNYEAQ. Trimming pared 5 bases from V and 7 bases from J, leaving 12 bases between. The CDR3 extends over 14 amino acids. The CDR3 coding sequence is TGTGCCAGCAGCCTACAGGGTTCCAATTCACCCCTCCACTTT. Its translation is CASSLQGSNSPLHF.

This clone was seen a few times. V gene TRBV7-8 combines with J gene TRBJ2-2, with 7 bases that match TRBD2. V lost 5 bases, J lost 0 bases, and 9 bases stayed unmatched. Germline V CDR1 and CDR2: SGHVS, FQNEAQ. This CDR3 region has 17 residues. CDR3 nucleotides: TGTGCCAGCAGCCCAGGCACGGGGGGTGCGAACACCGGGGAGCTGTTTTTT. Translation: CASSPGTGGANTGELFF.

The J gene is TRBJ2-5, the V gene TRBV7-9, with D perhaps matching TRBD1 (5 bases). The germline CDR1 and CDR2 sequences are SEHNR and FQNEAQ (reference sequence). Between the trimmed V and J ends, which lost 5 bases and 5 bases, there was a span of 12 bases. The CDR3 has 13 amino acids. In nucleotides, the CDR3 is TGTGCCAGCAGCCGCAGGGCGGCGGAGACCCAGTACTTC. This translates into CASSRRAAETQYF.

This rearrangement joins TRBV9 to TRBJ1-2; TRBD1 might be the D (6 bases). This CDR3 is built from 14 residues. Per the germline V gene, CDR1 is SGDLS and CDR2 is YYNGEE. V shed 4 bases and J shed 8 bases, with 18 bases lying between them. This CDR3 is CASSFTSGVEGYTF. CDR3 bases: TGTGCCAGCAGCTTCACCTCAGGGGTGGAGGGCTACACCTTC.

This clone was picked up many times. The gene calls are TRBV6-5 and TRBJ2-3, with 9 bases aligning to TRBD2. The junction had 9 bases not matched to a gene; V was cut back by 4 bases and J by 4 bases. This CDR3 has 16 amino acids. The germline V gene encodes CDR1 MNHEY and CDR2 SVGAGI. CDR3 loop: CASSSPRREGADTQYF. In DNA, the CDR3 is TGTGCCAGCAGTTCCCCTAGGCGGGAGGGCGCAGATACGCAGTATTTT.

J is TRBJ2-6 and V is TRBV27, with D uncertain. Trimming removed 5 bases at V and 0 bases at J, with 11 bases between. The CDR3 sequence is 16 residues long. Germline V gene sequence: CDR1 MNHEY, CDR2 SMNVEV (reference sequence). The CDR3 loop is CASSVTQFSGANVLTF. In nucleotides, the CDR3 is TGTGCCAGCAGTGTCACACAGTTCTCTGGGGCCAACGTCCTGACTTTC.

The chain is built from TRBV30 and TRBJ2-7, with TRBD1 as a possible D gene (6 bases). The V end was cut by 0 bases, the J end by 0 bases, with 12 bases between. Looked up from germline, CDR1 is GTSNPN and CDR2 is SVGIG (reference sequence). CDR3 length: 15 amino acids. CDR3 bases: TGTGCCTGGAGTGTACTAGTGACAGGCTCCTACGAGCAGTACTTC. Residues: CAWSVLVTGSYEQYF.

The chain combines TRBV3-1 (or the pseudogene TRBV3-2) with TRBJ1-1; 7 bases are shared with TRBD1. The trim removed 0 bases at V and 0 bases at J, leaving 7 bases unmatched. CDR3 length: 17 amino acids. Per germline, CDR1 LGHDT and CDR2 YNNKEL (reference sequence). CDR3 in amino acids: CASSQDLKGALNTEAFF. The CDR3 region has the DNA TGTGCCAGCAGCCAAGACCTCAAGGGGGCTTTGAACACTGAAGCTTTCTTT.

CDR3 sequence: CASSPAFVGADEQYF. The DNA of the CDR3 is TGTGCCAGCAGCCCCGCTTTTGTGGGAGCCGACGAGCAGTACTTC. The J gene is TRBJ2-7, the V gene TRBV7-6, with D maybe TRBD2 (5 bases). The germline V gene has CDR1 SGHVS and CDR2 FNYEAQ. Trimming took 5 bases from V and 5 from J, leaving 19 bases between them. The CDR3 runs 15 residues.

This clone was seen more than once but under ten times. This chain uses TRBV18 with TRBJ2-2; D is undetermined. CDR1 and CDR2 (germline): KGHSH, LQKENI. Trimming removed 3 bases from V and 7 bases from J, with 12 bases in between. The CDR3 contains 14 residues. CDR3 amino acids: CASSPLEVSGELFF. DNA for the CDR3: TGTGCCAGCTCACCTCTCGAGGTGAGCGGGGAGCTGTTTTTT.

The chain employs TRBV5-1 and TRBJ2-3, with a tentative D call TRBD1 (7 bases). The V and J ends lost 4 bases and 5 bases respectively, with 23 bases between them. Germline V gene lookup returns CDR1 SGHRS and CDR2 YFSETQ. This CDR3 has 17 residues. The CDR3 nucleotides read TGCGCCAGCAGCCCGGGACAGTCTAGCGAATTTAGAGATACGCAGTATTTT. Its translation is CASSPGQSSEFRDTQYF.

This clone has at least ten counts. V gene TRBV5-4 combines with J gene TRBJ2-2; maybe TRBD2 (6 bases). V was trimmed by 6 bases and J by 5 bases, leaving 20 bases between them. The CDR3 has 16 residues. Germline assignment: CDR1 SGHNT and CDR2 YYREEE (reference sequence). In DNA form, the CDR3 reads TGTGCCAGCACCCCACGTAATAGCGGAGGTACCGGGGAGCTGTTTTTT. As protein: CASTPRNSGGTGELFF.

CDR3 amino acids: CASSLFTGGSRANEQFF. The CDR3 DNA reads TGCGCCAGCAGCCTTTTTACGGGCGGGAGCCGGGCCAATGAGCAGTTCTTC. J is TRBJ2-1 and V is TRBV4-3; 7 positions match TRBD2. The trim removed 4 bases at V and 6 bases at J, leaving 15 bases unmatched. CDR3 size: 17 residues. Germline values: CDR1 LGHNA, CDR2 YSLEER.

Here the CDR3 DNA reads TGTGCCAGCAGTGTAGGGGGCTTGAACACTGAAGCTTTCTTT. Its protein is CASSVGGLNTEAFF. The rearrangement uses TRBV2 and TRBJ1-1; 7 positions agree with TRBD1. The germline V gene encodes CDR1 SNHLY and CDR2 FYNNEI. After removal of 4 bases from V and 0 bases from J, the junction contained 2 bases not matched to a gene. The CDR3 is 14 residues long.

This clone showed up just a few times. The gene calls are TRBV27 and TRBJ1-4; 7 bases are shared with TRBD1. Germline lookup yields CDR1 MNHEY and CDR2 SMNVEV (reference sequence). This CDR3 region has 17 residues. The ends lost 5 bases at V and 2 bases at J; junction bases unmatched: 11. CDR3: CASSPGGGPSTNEKLFF. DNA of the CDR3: TGTGCCAGCAGTCCCGGAGGGGGCCCTTCGACTAATGAAAAACTGTTTTTT.

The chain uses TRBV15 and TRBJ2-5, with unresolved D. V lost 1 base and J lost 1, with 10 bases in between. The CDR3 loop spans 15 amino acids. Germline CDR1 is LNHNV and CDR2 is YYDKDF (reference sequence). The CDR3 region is CATSRGVQLQETQYF. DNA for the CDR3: TGTGCCACCAGCAGAGGCGTACAGCTCCAAGAGACCCAGTACTTC.

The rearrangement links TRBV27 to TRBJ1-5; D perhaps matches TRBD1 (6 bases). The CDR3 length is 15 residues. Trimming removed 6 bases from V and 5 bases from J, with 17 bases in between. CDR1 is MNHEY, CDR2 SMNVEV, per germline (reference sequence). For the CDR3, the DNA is TGTGCCAGCAGCTCCGGGTGGGCAGGGGATCAGCCCCAGCATTTT. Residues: CASSSGWAGDQPQHF.

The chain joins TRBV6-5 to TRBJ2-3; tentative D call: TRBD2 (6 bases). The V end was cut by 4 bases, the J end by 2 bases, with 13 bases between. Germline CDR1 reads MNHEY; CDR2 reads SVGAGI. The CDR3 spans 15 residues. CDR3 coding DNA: TGTGCCAGCAGTTTATACTCTAGCGACACAGATACGCAGTATTTT. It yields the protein CASSLYSSDTDTQYF.

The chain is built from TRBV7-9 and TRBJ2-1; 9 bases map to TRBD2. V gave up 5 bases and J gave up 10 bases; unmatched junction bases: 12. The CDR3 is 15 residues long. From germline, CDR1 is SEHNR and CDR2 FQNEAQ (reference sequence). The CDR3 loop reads CASSRSGLAFEEQFF. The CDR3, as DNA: TGTGCCAGCAGCCGGTCGGGACTAGCATTCGAGGAGCAGTTCTTC.

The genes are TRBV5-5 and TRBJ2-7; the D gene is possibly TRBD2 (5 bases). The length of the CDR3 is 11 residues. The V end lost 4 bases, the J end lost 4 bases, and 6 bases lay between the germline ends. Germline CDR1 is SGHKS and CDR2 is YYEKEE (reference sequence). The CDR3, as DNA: TGTGCCAGCAGCGCGGGTTACGAGCAGTACTTC. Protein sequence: CASSAGYEQYF.

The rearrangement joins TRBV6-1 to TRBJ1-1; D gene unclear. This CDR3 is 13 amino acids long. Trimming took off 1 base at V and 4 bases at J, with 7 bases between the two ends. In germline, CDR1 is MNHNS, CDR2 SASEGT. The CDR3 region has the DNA TGTGCCAGCAGTGAAGGGCTGATCACTGAAGCTTTCTTT. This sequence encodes CASSEGLITEAFF.

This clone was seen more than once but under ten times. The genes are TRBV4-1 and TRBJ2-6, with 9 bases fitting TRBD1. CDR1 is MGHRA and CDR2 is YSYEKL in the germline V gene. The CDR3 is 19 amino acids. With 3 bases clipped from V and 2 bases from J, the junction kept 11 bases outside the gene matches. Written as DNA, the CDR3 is TGCGCCAGCAGCCATAACTTGGGACAGGGTACTACTGGGGCCAACGTCCTGACTTTC. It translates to CASSHNLGQGTTGANVLTF.

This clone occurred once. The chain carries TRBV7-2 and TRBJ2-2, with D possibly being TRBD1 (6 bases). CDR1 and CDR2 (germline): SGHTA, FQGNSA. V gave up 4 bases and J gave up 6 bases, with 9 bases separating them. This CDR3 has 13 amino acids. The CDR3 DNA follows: TGTGCCAGCAGCTCCACAGGGTCCGGGGAGCTGTTTTTT. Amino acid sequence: CASSSTGSGELFF.

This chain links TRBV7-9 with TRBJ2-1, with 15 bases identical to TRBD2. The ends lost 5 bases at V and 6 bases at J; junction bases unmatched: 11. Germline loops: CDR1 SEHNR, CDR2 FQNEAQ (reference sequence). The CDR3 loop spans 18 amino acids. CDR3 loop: CASSPGVGLAGGRNEQFF. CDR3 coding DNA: TGTGCCAGCAGCCCGGGGGTGGGACTAGCGGGAGGACGCAATGAGCAGTTCTTC. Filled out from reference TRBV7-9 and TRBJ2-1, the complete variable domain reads DTGVSQNPRHKITKRGQNVTFRCDPISEHNRLYWYRQTLGQGPEFLTYFQNEAQLEKSRLLSDRFSAERPKGSFSTLEIQRTEQGDSAMYLCASSPGVGLAGGRNEQFFGPGTRLTVL.

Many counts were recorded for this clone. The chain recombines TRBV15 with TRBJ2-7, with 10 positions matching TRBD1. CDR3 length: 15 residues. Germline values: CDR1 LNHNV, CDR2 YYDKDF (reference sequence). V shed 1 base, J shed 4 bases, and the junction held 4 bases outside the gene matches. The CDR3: CATSRGRQGAYEQYF. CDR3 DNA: TGTGCCACCAGCAGAGGACGACAGGGGGCTTACGAGCAGTACTTC.